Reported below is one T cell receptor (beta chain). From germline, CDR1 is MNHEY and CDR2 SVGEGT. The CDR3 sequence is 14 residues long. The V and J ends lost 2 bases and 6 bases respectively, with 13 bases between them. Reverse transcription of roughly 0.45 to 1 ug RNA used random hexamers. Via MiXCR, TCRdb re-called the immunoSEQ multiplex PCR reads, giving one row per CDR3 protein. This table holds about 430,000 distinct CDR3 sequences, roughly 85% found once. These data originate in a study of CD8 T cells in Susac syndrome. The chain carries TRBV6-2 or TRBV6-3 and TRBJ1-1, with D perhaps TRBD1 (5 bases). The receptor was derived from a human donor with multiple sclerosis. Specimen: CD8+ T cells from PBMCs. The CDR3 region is CASSYTSRGAEAFF. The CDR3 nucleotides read TGTGCCAGCAGTTACACTTCGCGGGGGGCTGAAGCTTTCTTT.